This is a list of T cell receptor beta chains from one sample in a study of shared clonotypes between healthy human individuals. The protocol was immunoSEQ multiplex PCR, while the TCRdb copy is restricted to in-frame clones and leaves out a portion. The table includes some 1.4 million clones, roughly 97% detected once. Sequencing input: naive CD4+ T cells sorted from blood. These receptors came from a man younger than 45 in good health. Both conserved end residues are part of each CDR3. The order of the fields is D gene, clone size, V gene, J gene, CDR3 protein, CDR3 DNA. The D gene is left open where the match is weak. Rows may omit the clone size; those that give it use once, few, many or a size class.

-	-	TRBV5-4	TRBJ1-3	CASRPWGSGNTIYF	TGTGCCAGCAGGCCCTGGGGCTCTGGAAACACCATATATTTT
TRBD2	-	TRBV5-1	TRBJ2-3	CASSSFTSGRAADTQYF	TGCGCCAGCAGCTCCTTCACTAGCGGGAGGGCTGCAGATACGCAGTATTTT
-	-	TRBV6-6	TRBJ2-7	CASSYPYTSEQYF	TGTGCCAGCAGTTACCCCTACACGAGCGAGCAGTACTTC
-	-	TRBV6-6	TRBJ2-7	CASSSSRITYEQYF	TGTGCCAGCAGTTCCTCCAGGATTACCTACGAGCAGTACTTC
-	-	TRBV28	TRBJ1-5	CASRLTQGVVGNQPQHF	TGTGCCAGCAGGCTAACTCAAGGGGTGGTGGGCAATCAGCCCCAGCATTTT
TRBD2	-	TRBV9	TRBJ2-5	CASSPGLAGEETQYF	TGTGCCAGCAGCCCCGGGCTAGCGGGAGAAGAGACCCAGTACTTC
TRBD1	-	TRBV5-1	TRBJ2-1	CASSLAGQLYNEQFF	TGCGCCAGCAGCTTGGCGGGACAGCTATACAATGAGCAGTTCTTC
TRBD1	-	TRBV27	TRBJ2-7	CASSINRGRYEQYF	TGTGCCAGCAGCATAAACAGGGGTAGGTACGAGCAGTACTTC
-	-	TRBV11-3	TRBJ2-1	CASSLDNRNEQFF	TGTGCCAGCAGCTTAGATAATCGCAATGAGCAGTTCTTC
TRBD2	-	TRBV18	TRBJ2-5	CASSPGTSGETQYF	TGTGCCAGCTCACCTGGGACTAGCGGAGAGACCCAGTACTTC
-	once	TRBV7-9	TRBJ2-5	CASSLSLGGQETQYF	TGTGCCAGCAGCTTGAGTCTGGGAGGCCAAGAGACCCAGTACTTC
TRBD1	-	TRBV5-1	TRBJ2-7	CASSPQGQGPYEQYF	TGCGCCAGCAGCCCCCAGGGACAGGGACCCTACGAGCAGTACTTC
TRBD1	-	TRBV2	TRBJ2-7	CASSEGQVYYEQYF	TGTGCCAGCAGTGAGGGACAGGTTTACTACGAGCAGTACTTC
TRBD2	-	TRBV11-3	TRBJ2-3	CASSLDGVQGGDTQYF	TGTGCCAGCAGCTTAGACGGGGTTCAGGGAGGGGATACGCAGTATTTT
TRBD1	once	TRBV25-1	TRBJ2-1	CASSVGGPPYNEQFF	TGTGCCAGCAGTGTAGGGGGCCCTCCCTACAATGAGCAGTTCTTC
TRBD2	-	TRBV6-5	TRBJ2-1	CASSSGTSSYNEQFF	TGTGCCAGCAGTTCCGGGACTAGCTCCTACAATGAGCAGTTCTTC
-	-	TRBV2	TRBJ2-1	CASATYNEQFF	TGTGCCAGCGCAACCTACAATGAGCAGTTCTTC